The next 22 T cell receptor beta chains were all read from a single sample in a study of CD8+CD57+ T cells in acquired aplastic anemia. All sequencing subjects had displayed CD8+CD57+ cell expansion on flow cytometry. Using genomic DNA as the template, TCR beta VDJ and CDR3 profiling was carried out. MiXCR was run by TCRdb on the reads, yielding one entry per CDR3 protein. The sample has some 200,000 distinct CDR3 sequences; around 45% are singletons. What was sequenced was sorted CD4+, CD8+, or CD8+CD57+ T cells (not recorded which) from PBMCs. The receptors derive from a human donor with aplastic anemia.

The CDR3 here is CASSFTGQVQPQHF. The CDR3 DNA reads TGTGCCAGCAGCTTTACGGGGCAGGTTCAGCCCCAGCATTTT. The J gene is TRBJ1-5, the V gene TRBV28; D is possibly TRBD1 (5 bases). V lost 6 bases and J lost 6, with 15 bases in between. The CDR3 totals 14 residues. Germline V gene lookup returns CDR1 MDHEN and CDR2 SYDVKM.

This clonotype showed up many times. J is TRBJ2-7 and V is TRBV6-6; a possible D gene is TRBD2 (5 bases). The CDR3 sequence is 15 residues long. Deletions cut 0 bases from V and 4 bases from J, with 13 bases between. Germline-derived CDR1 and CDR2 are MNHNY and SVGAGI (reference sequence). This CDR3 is CASSYSWESPYEQYF. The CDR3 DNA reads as TGTGCCAGCAGTTACTCTTGGGAGTCCCCATACGAGCAGTACTTC.

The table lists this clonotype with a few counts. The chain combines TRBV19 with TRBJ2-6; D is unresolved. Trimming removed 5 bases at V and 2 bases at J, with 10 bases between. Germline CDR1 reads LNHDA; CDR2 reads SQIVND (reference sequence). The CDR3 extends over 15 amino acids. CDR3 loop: CASSPRLPGANVLTF. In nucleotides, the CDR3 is TGTGCCAGTAGTCCAAGACTGCCTGGGGCCAACGTCCTGACTTTC.

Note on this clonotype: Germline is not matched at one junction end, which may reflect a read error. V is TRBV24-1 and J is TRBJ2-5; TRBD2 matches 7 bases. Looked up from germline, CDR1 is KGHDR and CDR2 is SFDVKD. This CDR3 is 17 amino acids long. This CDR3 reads CATSDTLRRERSDEQYF. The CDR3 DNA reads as TGTGCCACCAGTGACACACTGAGGCGGGAGAGGTCTGATGAGCAGTACTTT.

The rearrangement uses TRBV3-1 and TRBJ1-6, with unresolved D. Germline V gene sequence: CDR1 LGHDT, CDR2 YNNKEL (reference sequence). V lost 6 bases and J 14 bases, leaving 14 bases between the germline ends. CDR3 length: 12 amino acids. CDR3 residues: CASRPPRETLHF. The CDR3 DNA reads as TGTGCCAGCAGACCCCCAAGGGAAACCCTCCACTTT.

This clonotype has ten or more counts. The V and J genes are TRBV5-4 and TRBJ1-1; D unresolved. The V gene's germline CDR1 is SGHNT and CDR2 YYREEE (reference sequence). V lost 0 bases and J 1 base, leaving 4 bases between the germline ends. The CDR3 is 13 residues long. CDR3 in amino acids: CASSLVTNTEAFF. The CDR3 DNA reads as TGTGCCAGCAGCTTGGTTACGAACACTGAAGCTTTCTTT.

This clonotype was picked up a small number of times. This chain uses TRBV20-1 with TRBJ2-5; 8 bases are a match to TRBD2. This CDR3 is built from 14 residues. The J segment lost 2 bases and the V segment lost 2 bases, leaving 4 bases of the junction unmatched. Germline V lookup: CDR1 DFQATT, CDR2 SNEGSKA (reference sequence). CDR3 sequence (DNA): TGCAGTGCTAGATTGTCGGGGGGGCAAGAGACCCAGTACTTC. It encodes CSARLSGGQETQYF.

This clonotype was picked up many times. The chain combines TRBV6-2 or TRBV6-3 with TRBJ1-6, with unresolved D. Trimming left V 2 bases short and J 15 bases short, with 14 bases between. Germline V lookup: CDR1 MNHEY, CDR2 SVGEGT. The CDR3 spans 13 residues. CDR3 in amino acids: CASSYIPDFRLHF. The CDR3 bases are TGTGCCAGCAGTTACATCCCAGACTTCCGCCTCCACTTT.

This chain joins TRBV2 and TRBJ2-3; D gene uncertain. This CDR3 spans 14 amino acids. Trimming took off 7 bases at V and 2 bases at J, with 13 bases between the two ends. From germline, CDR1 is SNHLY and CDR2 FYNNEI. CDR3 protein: CASNVILATDTQYF. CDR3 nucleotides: TGTGCCAGCAACGTAATACTTGCCACAGATACGCAGTATTTT.

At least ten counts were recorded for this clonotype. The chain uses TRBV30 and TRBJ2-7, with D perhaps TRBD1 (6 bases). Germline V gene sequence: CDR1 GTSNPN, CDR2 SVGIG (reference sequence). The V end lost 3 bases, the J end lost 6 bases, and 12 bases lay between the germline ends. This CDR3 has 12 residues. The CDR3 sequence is CAWRTGMREQYF. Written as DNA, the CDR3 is TGTGCCTGGAGAACAGGGATGCGCGAGCAGTACTTC. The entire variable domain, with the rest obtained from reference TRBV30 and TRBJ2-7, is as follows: SQTIHQWPATLVQPVGSPLSLECTVEGTSNPNLYWYRQAAGRGLQLLFYSVGIGQISSEVPQNLSASRPQDRQFILSSKKLLLSDSGFYLCAWRTGMREQYFGPGTRLTVT.

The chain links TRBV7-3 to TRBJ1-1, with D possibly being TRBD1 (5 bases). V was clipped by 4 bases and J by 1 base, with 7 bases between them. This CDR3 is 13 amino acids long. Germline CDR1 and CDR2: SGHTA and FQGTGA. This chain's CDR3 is CASSWGRNTEAFF. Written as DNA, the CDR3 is TGTGCCAGCAGCTGGGGACGGAACACTGAAGCTTTCTTT. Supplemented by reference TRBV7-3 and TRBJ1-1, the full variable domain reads GAGVSQTPSNKVTEKGKYVELRCDPISGHTALYWYRQSLGQGPEFLIYFQGTGAADDSGLPNDRFFAVRPEGSVSTLKIQRTERGDSAVYLCASSWGRNTEAFFGQGTRLTVV.

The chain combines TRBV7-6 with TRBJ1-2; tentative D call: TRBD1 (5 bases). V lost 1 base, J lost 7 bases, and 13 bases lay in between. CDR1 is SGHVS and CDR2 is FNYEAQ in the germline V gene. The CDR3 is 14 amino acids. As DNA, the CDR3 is TGTGCCAGCAGCTTAGGCGGTCGCGGGGGTGGCTACACCTTC. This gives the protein CASSLGGRGGGYTF.

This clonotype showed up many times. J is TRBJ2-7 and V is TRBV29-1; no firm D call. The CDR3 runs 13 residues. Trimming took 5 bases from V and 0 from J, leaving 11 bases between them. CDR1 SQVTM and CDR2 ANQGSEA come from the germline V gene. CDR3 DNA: TGCAGCGTTACTACCGTGAGCTCCTACGAGCAGTACTTC. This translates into CSVTTVSSYEQYF.

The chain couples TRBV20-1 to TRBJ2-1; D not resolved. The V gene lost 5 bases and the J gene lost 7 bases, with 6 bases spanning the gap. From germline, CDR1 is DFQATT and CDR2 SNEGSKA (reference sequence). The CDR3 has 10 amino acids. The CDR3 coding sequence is TGCAGTGCTCAAGAAAATGAGCAGTTCTTC. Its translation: CSAQENEQFF.

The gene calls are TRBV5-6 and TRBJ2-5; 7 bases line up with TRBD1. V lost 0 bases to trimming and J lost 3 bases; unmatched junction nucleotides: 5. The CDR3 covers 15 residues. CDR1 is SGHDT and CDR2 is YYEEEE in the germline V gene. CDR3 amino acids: CASSLARQGKETQYF. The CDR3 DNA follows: TGTGCCAGCAGCTTGGCCCGACAGGGTAAAGAGACCCAGTACTTC.

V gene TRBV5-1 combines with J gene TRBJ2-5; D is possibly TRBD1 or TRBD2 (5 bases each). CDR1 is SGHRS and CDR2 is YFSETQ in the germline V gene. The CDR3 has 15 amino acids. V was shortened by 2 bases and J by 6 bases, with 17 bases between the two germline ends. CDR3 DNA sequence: TGCGCCAGCAGCTTAGGGACCAGTAGGCAAAAGACCCAGTACTTC. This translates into CASSLGTSRQKTQYF.

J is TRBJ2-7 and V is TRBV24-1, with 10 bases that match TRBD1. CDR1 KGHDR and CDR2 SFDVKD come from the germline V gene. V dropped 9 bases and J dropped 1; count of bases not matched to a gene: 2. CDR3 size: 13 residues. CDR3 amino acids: CATRGQGSYEQYF. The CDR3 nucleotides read TGTGCCACCCGGGGACAGGGGTCCTACGAGCAGTACTTC.

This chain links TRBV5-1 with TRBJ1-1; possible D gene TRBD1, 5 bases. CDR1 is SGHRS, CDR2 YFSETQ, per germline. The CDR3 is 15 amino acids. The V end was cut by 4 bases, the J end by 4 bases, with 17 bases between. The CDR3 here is CASSRGGEGGTEAFF. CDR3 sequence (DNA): TGCGCCAGCAGCCGAGGAGGGGAGGGTGGCACTGAAGCTTTCTTT.

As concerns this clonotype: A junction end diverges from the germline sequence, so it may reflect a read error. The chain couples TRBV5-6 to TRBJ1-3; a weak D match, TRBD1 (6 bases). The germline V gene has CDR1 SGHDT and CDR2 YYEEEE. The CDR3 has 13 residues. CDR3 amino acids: CASSAGAGDTIDF. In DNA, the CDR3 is TGTGCCAGCAGCGCAGGGGCTGGAGACACCATAGATTTT. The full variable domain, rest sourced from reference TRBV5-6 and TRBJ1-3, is DAGVTQSPTHLIKTRGQQVTLRCSPKSGHDTVSWYQQALGQGPQFIFQYYEEEERQRGNFPDRFSGHQFPNYSSELNVNALLLGDSALYLCASSAGAGDTIDFGEGSWLTVV.

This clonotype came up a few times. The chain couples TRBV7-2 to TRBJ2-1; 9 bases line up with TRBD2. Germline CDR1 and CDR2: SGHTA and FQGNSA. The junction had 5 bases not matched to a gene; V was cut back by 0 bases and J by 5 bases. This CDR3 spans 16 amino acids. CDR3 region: CASSLARRGGNNEQFF. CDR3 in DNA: TGTGCCAGCAGCTTAGCGCGGCGGGGGGGGAACAATGAGCAGTTCTTC.

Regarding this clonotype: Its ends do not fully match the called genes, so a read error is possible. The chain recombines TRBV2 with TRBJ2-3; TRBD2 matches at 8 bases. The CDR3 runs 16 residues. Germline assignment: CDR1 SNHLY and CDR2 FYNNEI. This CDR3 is CANSGLAGIFTDTQYF. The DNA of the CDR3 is TGTGCCAACAGTGGGCTAGCGGGTATATTCACAGATACGCAGTATTTT.

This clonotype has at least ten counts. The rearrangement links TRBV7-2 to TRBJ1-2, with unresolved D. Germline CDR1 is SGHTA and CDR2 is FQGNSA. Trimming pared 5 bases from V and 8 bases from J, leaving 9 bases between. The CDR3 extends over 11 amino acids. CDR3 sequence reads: CASSQAEGYTF. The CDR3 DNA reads TGTGCCAGCAGCCAAGCGGAAGGCTACACCTTC. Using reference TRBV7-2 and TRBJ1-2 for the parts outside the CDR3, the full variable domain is GAGVSQSPSNKVTEKGKDVELRCDPISGHTALYWYRQSLGQGLEFLIYFQGNSAPDKSGLPSDRFSAERTGGSVSTLTIQRTQQEDSAVYLCASSQAEGYTFGSGTRLTVV.